The 25 T cell receptor beta chains in this list originate from one sample, sequenced in a study of patients and donors after allogeneic stem cell transplantation. Via MiXCR, TCRdb re-called the RT-PCR reads, giving one row per CDR3 protein. The data hold 57,000 or so distinct CDR3 sequences, with roughly 15% observed a single time. The sequenced sample was blood, either unsorted or a sorted T cell fraction (not recorded which). These receptor sequences come from a human donor who was either an allogeneic HSCT recipient or a stem cell or donor lymphocyte infusion donor (not recorded which). It is not recorded whose cells these are; they may come from a transplant donor.

A few counts support this clonotype. The V call is TRBV5-1, the J call TRBJ2-1; no reliable D call. V lost 0 bases and J lost 8, with 3 bases in between. Germline V CDR1 and CDR2: SGHRS, YFSETQ. This CDR3 is 11 amino acids long. The CDR3 is CASSLDYEQFF. The DNA for the CDR3 is TGCGCCAGCAGCTTGGACTATGAGCAGTTCTTC.

This clonotype was counted many times. This rearrangement joins TRBV27 to TRBJ1-3; the D gene is possibly TRBD1 (6 bases). From germline, CDR1 is MNHEY and CDR2 SMNVEV (reference sequence). V gave up 0 bases and J gave up 2 bases, with 17 bases separating them. CDR3 length equals 18 residues. The CDR3 sequence: CASSLSGILGHPGNTIYF. The CDR3 DNA reads TGTGCCAGCAGTTTATCGGGGATTTTGGGACACCCTGGAAACACCATATATTTT.

This clonotype was counted many times. This chain links TRBV27 with TRBJ1-5; TRBD1 aligns across 9 bases. V gave up 2 bases and J gave up 5 bases; unmatched junction bases: 4. Germline CDR1 MNHEY, CDR2 SMNVEV (reference sequence). The CDR3 contains 15 residues. The CDR3 reads CASSLNRGQDQPQHF. The CDR3 DNA reads TGTGCCAGCAGTTTAAACAGGGGGCAAGATCAGCCCCAGCATTTT.

CDR3: CSARDHQVEKLFF. The CDR3, as DNA: TGCAGTGCTAGAGATCACCAGGTAGAAAAACTGTTTTTT. The chain couples TRBV20-1 to TRBJ1-4; no definite D call. Germline V CDR1 and CDR2: DFQATT, SNEGSKA (reference sequence). This CDR3 region has 13 residues. V lost 0 bases to trimming and J lost 8 bases, with 10 bases between them.

This clonotype was counted a few times. The chain recombines TRBV27 with TRBJ1-6; perhaps TRBD1 as D (6 bases). Germline V gene lookup returns CDR1 MNHEY and CDR2 SMNVEV (reference sequence). With 5 bases removed from V and 0 bases from J, the gap between germline ends came to 14 bases. The CDR3 loop spans 17 amino acids. CDR3 sequence (DNA): TGTGCCAGCAGTCGGGGGGACATCAGCTCCTATAATTCACCCCTCCACTTT. This translates into CASSRGDISSYNSPLHF.

Only a few counts were recorded for this clonotype. This chain links TRBV27 with TRBJ2-7; D remains unclear. This CDR3 has 14 residues. CDR1 and CDR2 (germline): MNHEY, SMNVEV (reference sequence). The ends were cut back, 5 bases at V and 2 bases at J, with 13 bases in the middle. Here the CDR3 DNA reads TGTGCCAGCAGTCCTCGATCACGTCCCTACGAGCAGTACTTC. This sequence encodes CASSPRSRPYEQYF.

The J gene is TRBJ2-2, the V gene TRBV19; 9 positions match TRBD2. Losses at the gene ends were 6 bases for V and 4 bases for J; bases not matched to a gene: 9. The CDR3 is 16 amino acids. Germline V CDR1 and CDR2: LNHDA, SQIVND (reference sequence). The CDR3 DNA sequence: TGTGCCAGTAGATTAGCGGGAGAGGGAGTCACCGGGGAGCTGTTTTTT. Translated, it gives CASRLAGEGVTGELFF.

J is TRBJ2-7 and V is TRBV5-6, with D perhaps matching TRBD1 or TRBD2 (5 bases each). The CDR3 consists of 14 residues. Trimming cost V 4 bases and J 3 bases, with 14 bases left between them. Germline V lookup: CDR1 SGHDT, CDR2 YYEEEE. CDR3 DNA sequence: TGTGCCAGCAGCAGCGGACAAGGGTACTACGAGCAGTACTTC. Encoded protein: CASSSGQGYYEQYF.

This clonotype appeared a few times. The chain uses TRBV12-3 or TRBV12-4 and TRBJ2-2; D is uncertain. The CDR3 length is 12 residues. Between the trimmed V and J ends, which lost 5 bases and 8 bases, there was a span of 9 bases. The CDR3 sequence is CASSDLEGELFF. In DNA form, the CDR3 reads TGTGCCAGCAGTGACCTAGAAGGGGAGCTGTTTTTT.

In this sample, this clonotype turned up many times. The rearrangement links TRBV6-5 to TRBJ1-3; unclear D gene. In germline, CDR1 is MNHEY, CDR2 SVGAGI. The CDR3 consists of 15 residues. V lost 7 bases to trimming and J lost 4 bases, with 17 bases between them. The CDR3 bases are TGTGCCAGCACTGACCGAGCCCGGCGCGGAAACACCATATATTTT. Amino acids: CASTDRARRGNTIYF.

There are many counts of this clonotype. The chain couples TRBV27 to TRBJ2-7, with D perhaps given as TRBD1 or TRBD2 (5 bases each). Looked up from germline, CDR1 is MNHEY and CDR2 is SMNVEV (reference sequence). The CDR3 contains 15 residues. V was trimmed by 1 base and J by 9 bases, leaving 19 bases between them. CDR3 bases: TGTGCCAGCAGTTTATTCGGCCAGATGGGGGTGGGGCAGTACTTC. This codes for CASSLFGQMGVGQYF.

The rearrangement uses TRBV12-3 or TRBV12-4 and TRBJ2-7, with D possibly matching TRBD2 (6 bases). The CDR3 runs to 13 residues. V was pared by 5 bases and J by 12 bases, with 20 bases between. The CDR3 DNA reads as TGTGCCAGCAGTAACTTTGGGGAGGACGGGGTGTACTTC. This sequence encodes CASSNFGEDGVYF.

This clonotype appeared many times. The chain is built from TRBV5-1 and TRBJ1-1, with D uncertain. Germline CDR1 is SGHRS and CDR2 is YFSETQ. CDR3 length: 15 residues. V lost 1 base and J lost 1, with 11 bases in between. Here the CDR3 reads CASSLPPGGNTEAFF. The CDR3 DNA reads as TGCGCCAGCAGCTTGCCCCCCGGCGGGAACACTGAAGCTTTCTTT.

The rearrangement links TRBV20-1 to TRBJ2-7; 8 bases map to TRBD2. V was pared by 5 bases and J by 2 bases, with 8 bases of the junction left unmatched. The CDR3 is 14 amino acids. CDR1 is DFQATT and CDR2 is SNEGSKA in the germline V gene (reference sequence). The CDR3 here is CSAPSGRGAYEQYF. CDR3 nucleotide sequence: TGCAGTGCTCCGAGCGGGAGAGGGGCCTACGAGCAGTACTTC.

This clonotype was counted many times. The genes are TRBV12-3 or TRBV12-4 and TRBJ1-6; D not resolved. This CDR3 is 15 amino acids long. V lost 7 bases to trimming and J lost 10 bases, with 20 bases between them. CDR3 sequence: CASTHASGFRSPLHF. In nucleotides, the CDR3 is TGTGCCAGCACTCACGCATCGGGCTTTCGGTCACCCCTCCACTTT.

The chain recombines TRBV19 with TRBJ2-7; 10 bases fit TRBD1. Trimming removed 4 bases from V and 3 bases from J; junction bases left unmatched: 3. In germline, CDR1 is LNHDA, CDR2 SQIVND (reference sequence). The CDR3 consists of 14 residues. CDR3 region: CASSRQGAGYEQYF. The CDR3, as DNA: TGTGCCAGTAGTAGACAGGGGGCTGGCTACGAGCAGTACTTC.

At least ten counts were recorded for this clonotype. The CDR3 sequence is CSVSPAGYGYTF. CDR3 bases: TGCAGCGTTTCCCCGGCAGGGTATGGCTACACCTTC. This rearrangement joins TRBV29-1 to TRBJ1-2, with D perhaps TRBD1 (5 bases). The length of the CDR3 is 12 residues. The germline V gene has CDR1 SQVTM and CDR2 ANQGSEA. V lost 5 bases and J lost 5, with 12 bases in between. Filled out from reference TRBV29-1 and TRBJ1-2, the complete variable domain reads SAVISQKPSRDICQRGTSLTIQCQVDSQVTMMFWYRQQPGQSLTLIATANQGSEATYESGFVIDKFPISRPNLTFSTLTVSNMSPEDSSIYLCSVSPAGYGYTFGSGTRLTVV.

The chain uses TRBV24-1 and TRBJ2-2, with a weak D call TRBD2 (5 bases). The CDR3 runs 14 residues. The germline V and J ends were trimmed by 3 bases and 7 bases, with 11 bases remaining between them. Germline V gives CDR1 KGHDR, CDR2 SFDVKD. The CDR3 protein is CATSDIRLNGELFF. In DNA form, the CDR3 reads TGTGCCACCAGTGATATCCGACTAAACGGGGAGCTGTTTTTT.

Only a few counts were recorded for this clonotype. The rearrangement links TRBV12-3 or TRBV12-4 to TRBJ2-1; TRBD2 matches at 12 bases. This CDR3 spans 17 amino acids. Germline trimming cut 5 bases from V and 0 bases from J; bases unmatched to any gene: 5. CDR3 in DNA: TGTGCCAGCAGTCCGCGGACTAGCGGGATCTCCTACAATGAGCAGTTCTTC. Residues: CASSPRTSGISYNEQFF.

By frequency in the sample, this clonotype is medium-sized. V is TRBV15 and J is TRBJ1-6; D is unresolved. Germline V lookup: CDR1 LNHNV, CDR2 YYDKDF (reference sequence). Trimming took off 0 bases at V and 7 bases at J, with 10 bases between the two ends. The CDR3 is 15 amino acids. CDR3 sequence reads: CATSRDSGRNSPLHF. The CDR3 DNA reads TGTGCCACCAGCAGAGATTCGGGCCGGAATTCACCCCTCCACTTT.

In its sample, this clonotype was seen many times. This chain links TRBV29-1 with TRBJ1-2, with TRBD1 matching 8 bases. Germline loops: CDR1 SQVTM, CDR2 ANQGSEA. The CDR3 covers 14 residues. V lost 4 bases to trimming and J lost 8 bases; unmatched junction nucleotides: 12. CDR3 amino acids: CSVGTGPPLRGYTF. The CDR3 bases are TGCAGCGTTGGGACAGGGCCCCCACTAAGAGGCTACACCTTC.

The table lists this clonotype with many counts. The gene calls are TRBV6-5 and TRBJ2-2; D might be TRBD2 (6 bases). The V end was cut by 4 bases, the J end by 5 bases, with 17 bases between. Germline V lookup: CDR1 MNHEY, CDR2 SVGAGI. The CDR3 length is 16 residues. The CDR3 DNA is TGTGCCAGCAGTTGGTACGCGGGGAGCGGAACCGGGGAGCTGTTTTTT. Translated, it gives CASSWYAGSGTGELFF.

V is TRBV29-1 and J is TRBJ2-1; 8 nucleotides agree with TRBD1. CDR1 is SQVTM, CDR2 ANQGSEA, per germline. This CDR3 has 13 amino acids. V lost 4 bases and J lost 6; bases outside the gene matches: 5. CDR3 sequence reads: CSVVDRASNEQFF. CDR3 in DNA: TGCAGCGTTGTGGACAGGGCGAGCAATGAGCAGTTCTTC.

This chain uses TRBV5-1 with TRBJ2-7, with 7 bases that match TRBD1. V lost 4 bases, J lost 7 bases, and 11 bases stayed unmatched. In germline, CDR1 is SGHRS, CDR2 YFSETQ. The CDR3 sequence is 14 residues long. The chain's CDR3 is CASSPTALQGEQYF. The CDR3, as DNA: TGCGCCAGCAGCCCGACAGCTTTACAGGGGGAGCAGTACTTC.

The table lists this clonotype with a few counts. The V and J genes are TRBV27 and TRBJ2-3; 11 bases align to TRBD2. Germline-derived CDR1 and CDR2 are MNHEY and SMNVEV (reference sequence). V trimming: 3 bases; J trimming: 5 bases; junction bases outside the gene matches: 4. There are 15 residues in the CDR3. This chain's CDR3 is CASSFLAGGGDTQYF. The CDR3 nucleotides read TGTGCCAGCAGTTTTTTAGCGGGAGGGGGAGATACGCAGTATTTT.